The TCR beta chain described here comes from a study of blood T cell repertoires in COVID-19. On the study more broadly: Donors in the United States, Italy and Spain gave samples during acute or convalescent COVID-19. Sources were T cells, B-cell-depleted T cells, or PBMCs; the material itself was cDNA or gDNA.

CDR3 length: 13 amino acids. Germline CDR1 MNHEY, CDR2 SVGAGI. Original data processing: Amplification from reference gene primers served as the basis for estimated nucleated cell counts. The protocol was immunoSEQ multiplex PCR, while the TCRdb copy is restricted to in-frame clones and leaves out a portion. The DNA was the basis for D and trimming; V, J and clone size are from that table. Of 180,000 or so clones listed, more than 60% were seen once; the top ten hold roughly 14%. The specimen was peripheral blood. The sequence derives from a man between 50 and 59 years old who had recovered from COVID-19. The chain links TRBV6-5 to TRBJ1-2, with 7 nucleotides matching TRBD1. The CDR3 reads CVSSGQNNYGYTF. In DNA form, the CDR3 reads TGTGTCTCGTCGGGACAGAACAACTATGGCTACACCTTC.